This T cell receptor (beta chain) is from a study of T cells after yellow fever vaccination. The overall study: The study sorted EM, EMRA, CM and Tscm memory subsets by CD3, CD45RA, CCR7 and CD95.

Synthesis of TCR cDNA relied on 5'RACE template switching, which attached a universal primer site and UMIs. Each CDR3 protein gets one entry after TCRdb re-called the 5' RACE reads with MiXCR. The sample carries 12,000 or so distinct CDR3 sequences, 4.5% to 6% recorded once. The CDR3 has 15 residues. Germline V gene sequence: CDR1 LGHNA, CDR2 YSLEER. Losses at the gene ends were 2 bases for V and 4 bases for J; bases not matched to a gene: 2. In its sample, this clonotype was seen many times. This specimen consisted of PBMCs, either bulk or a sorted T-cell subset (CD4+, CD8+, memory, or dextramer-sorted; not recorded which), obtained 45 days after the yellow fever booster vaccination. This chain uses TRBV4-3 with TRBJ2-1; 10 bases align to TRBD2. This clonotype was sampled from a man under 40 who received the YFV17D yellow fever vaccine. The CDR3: CASSQPGLAYNEQFF. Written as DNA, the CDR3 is TGCGCCAGCAGCCAACCGGGACTAGCGTACAATGAGCAGTTCTTC.